The clone carrying this T cell receptor (beta chain) turned up a few times. Its antigen is as yet unknown. These data come from a study of cytomegalovirus exposure and HLA in healthy donors. Study results and limitations: Within a later analysis, the majority of CMV-associated TCR beta chains appeared HLA-restricted.

The PCR ran on 60 Vbeta and 13 Jbeta primers. Using immunoSEQ multiplex PCR, the repertoire was profiled, and TCRdb retains in-frame clones only, with some absent. The repertoire holds under 200,000 clones, with roughly 13% as singletons. The CDR3 runs 14 residues. In germline, CDR1 is SGHNT, CDR2 YYREEE (reference sequence). V lost 6 bases, J lost 6 bases, and 18 bases lay in between. V is TRBV5-4 and J is TRBJ2-5; TRBD2 might be the D (5 bases). The sequencing sample was made of PBMCs. The TCR comes from a man between 45 and 60 years old in good health and CMV-seropositive. The CDR3 sequence: CASTPLGSGQTQYF. The CDR3 nucleotides read TGTGCCAGCACCCCCTTAGGGAGCGGTCAGACCCAGTACTTC. Full variable domain (remainder filled in from reference TRBV5-4 and TRBJ2-5): ETGVTQSPTHLIKTRGQQVTLRCSSQSGHNTVSWYQQALGQGPQFIFQYYREEENGRGNFPPRFSGLQFPNYSSELNVNALELDDSALYLCASTPLGSGQTQYFGPGTRLLVL.